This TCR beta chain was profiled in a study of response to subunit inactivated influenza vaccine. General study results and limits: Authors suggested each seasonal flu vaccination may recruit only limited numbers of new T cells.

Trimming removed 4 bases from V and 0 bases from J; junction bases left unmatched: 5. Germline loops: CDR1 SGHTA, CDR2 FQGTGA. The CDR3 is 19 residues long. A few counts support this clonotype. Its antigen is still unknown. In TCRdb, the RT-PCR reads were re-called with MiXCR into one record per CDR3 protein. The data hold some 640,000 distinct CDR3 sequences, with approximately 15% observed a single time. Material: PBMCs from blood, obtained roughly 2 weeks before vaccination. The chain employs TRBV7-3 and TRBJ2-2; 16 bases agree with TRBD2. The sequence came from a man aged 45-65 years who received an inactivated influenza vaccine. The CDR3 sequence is CASSSRGLAGGPNTGELFF. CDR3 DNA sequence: TGTGCCAGCAGCTCTAGGGGACTAGCGGGAGGGCCGAACACCGGGGAGCTGTTTTTT.